This section outlines one T cell receptor (beta chain) sequence together with its context. What it binds is not known. The source of the sample is a study of CD8+ T cells in alopecia areata. Study details: Patients received oral tofacitinib, 5 to 10 mg twice daily, for moderate-to-severe alopecia areata. General observations from the study: Researchers reported that TCR sharing among patients proved less clear than in mice, possibly HLA-linked.

Following extraction, RNA underwent reverse transcription to cDNA, which served as the sequencing template. Repertoires were generated with immunoSEQ multiplex PCR, while TCRdb's copy carries only in-frame clones and drops some. The sample lists just over 150,000 clones; around 50% were seen once. The starting material was CD8+ T cells sorted from blood, obtained at week 0. The receptor comes from a human donor with alopecia areata.

For the CDR3, the DNA is TGTGCCAGCAGTTTACCTGGGGCCAACGTCCTGACTTTC. This sequence encodes CASSLPGANVLTF. The J gene is TRBJ2-6, the V gene TRBV28; the D is unclear. The CDR3 sequence is 13 residues long. The ends were cut back, 2 bases at V and 2 bases at J, with 1 base in the middle. Germline CDR1 MDHEN, CDR2 SYDVKM.